This T cell receptor (beta chain) originates from a study of blood T cells in healthy people across ages. Study at large: Every two T cells gave about one barcoded beta molecule via template switching. Notes on the study in general: PBMCs that were unsorted prevented a conclusive naive versus antigen-experienced comparison. Measured against age, TCR beta diversity per million T cells decreased in a roughly linear manner. Relative to aged donors, long-lived donors carried more naive CD4+ cells and displayed higher diversity.

Remarks on this clonotype: The antigen is unknown.

With a J-beta primer mix and a sample-barcoded 5' primer, a second PCR ran about 7 to 11 cycles. TCRdb re-called the 5' RACE reads through MiXCR, storing one row per CDR3 protein. The data show roughly 1,800,000 distinct CDR3 sequences, around half seen once. Sample: blood. The receptor was isolated from a middle-aged woman in good health.

The CDR3 DNA reads as TGCGCCAGCAGCCATTTAGAGCTGGGCGAGACCCAGTACTTC. The encoded protein is CASSHLELGETQYF. The V and J genes are TRBV4-1 and TRBJ2-5; D not resolved. The CDR3 loop spans 14 amino acids. Germline lookup yields CDR1 MGHRA and CDR2 YSYEKL. V lost 3 bases to trimming and J lost 5 bases, with 13 bases between them.